These T cell receptor beta chains were read from a single sample in a study of blood T cell repertoires in COVID-19. The repertoire was sequenced with immunoSEQ multiplex PCR; TCRdb's copy has only in-frame clones and lacks some. The sample lists 200,000 to 300,000 clones, 88% occurring once. Sequenced material: peripheral blood. These receptors were taken from a man aged 55 to 69 who had recovered from COVID-19. Each CDR3 is given with its conserved first and last residue. Each record gives: clone size, J gene, D gene, V gene, CDR3 DNA, CDR3 protein. D genes are given only for firm matches. Only part of the rows carry a size: once, few, many, or a class if the clone is expanded.

clone_size: .; j_call: TRBJ2-2; d_call: .; v_call: TRBV19; cdr3_nt: TGTGCCAGTACACTAGCGAACACCGGGGAGCTGTTTTTT; cdr3_aa: CASTLANTGELFF
clone_size: .; j_call: TRBJ2-7; d_call: TRBD1; v_call: TRBV10-2; cdr3_nt: TGCGCCAGCAGTGAGTGGATGACAGGGACCTACGAGCAGTACTTC; cdr3_aa: CASSEWMTGTYEQYF
clone_size: .; j_call: TRBJ2-7; d_call: TRBD1; v_call: TRBV15; cdr3_nt: TGTGCCACCAGCAGACTCGTAGGGGCGGGACAGGGTTACGAGCAGTACTTC; cdr3_aa: CATSRLVGAGQGYEQYF
clone_size: .; j_call: TRBJ2-4; d_call: TRBD1; v_call: TRBV13; cdr3_nt: TGTGCCAGCAGCTTACGAGGACAGGGGTTTGCCAAAAACATTCAGTACTTC; cdr3_aa: CASSLRGQGFAKNIQYF
clone_size: .; j_call: TRBJ2-7; d_call: .; v_call: TRBV5-6; cdr3_nt: TGTGCCAGCAGCACCGGGGCCTACGAGCAGTACTTC; cdr3_aa: CASSTGAYEQYF
clone_size: .; j_call: TRBJ1-1; d_call: TRBD1; v_call: TRBV5-8; cdr3_nt: TGTGCCAGCAGCCCGAGACAGGGGGCGCGAAACACTGAAGCTTTCTTT; cdr3_aa: CASSPRQGARNTEAFF
clone_size: .; j_call: TRBJ1-1; d_call: .; v_call: TRBV11-2; cdr3_nt: TGTGCCAGCAGCGCCCGCCAAGCCTTGAACACTGAAGCTTTCTTT; cdr3_aa: CASSARQALNTEAFF
clone_size: .; j_call: TRBJ2-7; d_call: .; v_call: TRBV9; cdr3_nt: TGTGCCAGCAGCGTAGGCAGGGTAGCCTACGAGCAGTACTTC; cdr3_aa: CASSVGRVAYEQYF
clone_size: once; j_call: TRBJ2-7; d_call: TRBD1; v_call: TRBV19; cdr3_nt: TGTGCCAGTAACACAGGGGGCGCGGGTTCTTACGAGCAGTACTTC; cdr3_aa: CASNTGGAGSYEQYF
clone_size: .; j_call: TRBJ2-7; d_call: TRBD1; v_call: TRBV10-3; cdr3_nt: TGTGCCATCAACACCGGAAGGGACAGGGGGCCCGAGCAGTACTTC; cdr3_aa: CAINTGRDRGPEQYF